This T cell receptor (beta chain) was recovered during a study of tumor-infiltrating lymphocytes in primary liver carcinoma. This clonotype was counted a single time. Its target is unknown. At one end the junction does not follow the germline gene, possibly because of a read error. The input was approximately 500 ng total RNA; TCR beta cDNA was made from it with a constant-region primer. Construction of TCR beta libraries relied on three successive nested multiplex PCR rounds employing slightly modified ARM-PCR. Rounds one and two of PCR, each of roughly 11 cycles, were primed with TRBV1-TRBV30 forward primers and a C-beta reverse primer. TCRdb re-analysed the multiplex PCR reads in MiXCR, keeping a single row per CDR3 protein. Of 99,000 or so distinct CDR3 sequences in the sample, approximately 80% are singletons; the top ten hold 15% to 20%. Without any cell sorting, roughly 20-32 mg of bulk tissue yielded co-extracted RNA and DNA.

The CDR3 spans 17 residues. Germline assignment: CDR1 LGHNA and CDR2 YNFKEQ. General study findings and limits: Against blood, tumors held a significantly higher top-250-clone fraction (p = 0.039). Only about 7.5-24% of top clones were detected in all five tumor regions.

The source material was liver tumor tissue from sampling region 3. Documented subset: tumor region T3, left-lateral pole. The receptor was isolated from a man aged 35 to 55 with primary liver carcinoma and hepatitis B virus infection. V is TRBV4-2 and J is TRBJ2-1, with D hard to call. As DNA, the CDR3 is TGTACCAGCAGCCAAGAGGTAACGGTGGTCTCCTACAATGAGCAGTTCTTC. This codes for CTSSQEVTVVSYNEQFF.